The 3 T cell receptor beta chains reported below all come from one sample, sequenced in a study of STAT3 mutations in large granular lymphocyte leukemia. Profiling relied on immunoSEQ multiplex PCR, and the TCRdb table lists in-frame clones only, not all of them. This table has several thousand clones, approximately 39% appearing once. Their cognate antigens are unknown. The study, taken as a whole, reports: At least one immunodominant TCR beta clonotype appeared in every T-cell large granular lymphocyte leukemia patient.

Sequenced: peripheral blood mononuclear cells. The receptors were sampled from a man aged 45-65 years with T-cell large granular lymphocyte leukemia. Some clones in this sample may be carry-over from other donors' samples.

This clone came up once. The gene calls are TRBV5-1 and TRBJ2-7; TRBD1 agrees at 7 bases. CDR1 SGHRS and CDR2 YFSETQ come from the germline V gene. The CDR3 loop spans 15 amino acids. With V trimmed by 0 bases and J by 1 base, 4 bases remained unmatched. Here the CDR3 reads CASSLEGDRSYEQYF. For the CDR3, the DNA is TGCGCCAGCAGCTTGGAAGGGGACAGATCCTACGAGCAGTACTTC.

J is TRBJ2-7 and V is TRBV27; D may be TRBD2 (6 bases). CDR1 is MNHEY and CDR2 is SMNVEV in the germline V gene (reference sequence). Trimming removed 6 bases at V and 1 base at J, with 16 bases between. CDR3 length: 15 residues. The CDR3 spells CASRAAAGASYEQYF. CDR3 sequence (DNA): TGTGCCAGCAGAGCGGCAGCGGGTGCTTCCTACGAGCAGTACTTC.

This rearrangement joins TRBV18 to TRBJ1-5, with D perhaps TRBD1 (6 bases). V dropped 2 bases and J dropped 7 bases, with 12 bases sitting between them. CDR3 size: 14 residues. Germline V lookup: CDR1 KGHSH, CDR2 LQKENI. The CDR3 reads CASSPSGVEQPQHF. The CDR3 DNA follows: TGTGCCAGCTCACCATCAGGGGTTGAGCAGCCCCAGCATTTT.